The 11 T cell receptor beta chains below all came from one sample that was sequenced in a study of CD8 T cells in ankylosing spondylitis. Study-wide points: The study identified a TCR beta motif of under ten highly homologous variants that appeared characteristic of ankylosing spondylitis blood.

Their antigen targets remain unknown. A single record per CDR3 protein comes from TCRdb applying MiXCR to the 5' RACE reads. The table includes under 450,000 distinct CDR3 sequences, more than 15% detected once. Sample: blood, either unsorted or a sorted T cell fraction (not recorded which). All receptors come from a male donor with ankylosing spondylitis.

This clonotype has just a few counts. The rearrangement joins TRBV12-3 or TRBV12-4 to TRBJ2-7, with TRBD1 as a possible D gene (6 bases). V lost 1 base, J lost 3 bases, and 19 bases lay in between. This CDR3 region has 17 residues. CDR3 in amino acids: CASSLVGVGATVYEQYF. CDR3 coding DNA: TGTGCCAGCAGTTTAGTGGGTGTGGGGGCGACTGTCTACGAGCAGTACTTC.

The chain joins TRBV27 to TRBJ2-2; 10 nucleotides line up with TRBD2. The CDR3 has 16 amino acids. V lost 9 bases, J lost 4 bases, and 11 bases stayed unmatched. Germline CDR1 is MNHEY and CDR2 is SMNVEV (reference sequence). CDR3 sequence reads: CASTKGSGRFTGELFF. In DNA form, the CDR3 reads TGTGCCAGTACTAAGGGTAGCGGGAGGTTCACCGGGGAGCTGTTTTTT.

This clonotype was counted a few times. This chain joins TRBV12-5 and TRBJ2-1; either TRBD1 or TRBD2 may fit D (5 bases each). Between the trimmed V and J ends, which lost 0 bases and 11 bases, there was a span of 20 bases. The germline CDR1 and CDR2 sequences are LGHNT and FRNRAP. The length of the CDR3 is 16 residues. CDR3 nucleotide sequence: TGTGCTAGTGGTTTGGTACACTCGGGGCGGGCGGCGAAGCAGTTCTTC. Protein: CASGLVHSGRAAKQFF. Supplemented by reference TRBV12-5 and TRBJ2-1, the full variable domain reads DARVTQTPRHKVTEMGQEVTMRCQPILGHNTVFWYRQTMMQGLELLAYFRNRAPLDDSGMPKDRFSAEMPDATLATLKIQPSEPRDSAVYFCASGLVHSGRAAKQFFGPGTRLTVL.

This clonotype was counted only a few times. The DNA for the CDR3 is TGTGCCAGCAGTTACGTGGGGACTAATGAAAAACTGTTTTTT. It is translated as CASSYVGTNEKLFF. The rearrangement joins TRBV6-5 to TRBJ1-4; no clear D gene. Trimming cost V 2 bases and J 2 bases, with 6 bases left between them. Germline lookup yields CDR1 MNHEY and CDR2 SVGAGI. The CDR3 loop spans 14 amino acids.

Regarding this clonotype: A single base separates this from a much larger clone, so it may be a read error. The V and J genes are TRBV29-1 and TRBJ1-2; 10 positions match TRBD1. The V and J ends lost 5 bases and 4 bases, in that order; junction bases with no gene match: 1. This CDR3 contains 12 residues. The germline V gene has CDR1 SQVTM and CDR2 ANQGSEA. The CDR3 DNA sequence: TGCAGCGTTTGGACAGGGGGCTATGGCTACACCTTC. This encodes CSVWTGGYGYTF.

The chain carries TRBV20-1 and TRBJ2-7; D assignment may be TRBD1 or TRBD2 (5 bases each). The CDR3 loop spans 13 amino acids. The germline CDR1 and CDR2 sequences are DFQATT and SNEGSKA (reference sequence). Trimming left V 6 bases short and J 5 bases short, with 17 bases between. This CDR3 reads CSARSMGDDEQYF. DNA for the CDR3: TGCAGTGCGAGGTCTATGGGGGACGACGAGCAGTACTTC.

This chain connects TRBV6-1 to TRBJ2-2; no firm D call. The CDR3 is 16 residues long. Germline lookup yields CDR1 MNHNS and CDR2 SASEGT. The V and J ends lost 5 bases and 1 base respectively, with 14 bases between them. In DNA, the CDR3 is TGTGCCAGCAGTCGACACAGTGCTCGGAACACCGGGGAGCTGTTTTTT. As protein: CASSRHSARNTGELFF.

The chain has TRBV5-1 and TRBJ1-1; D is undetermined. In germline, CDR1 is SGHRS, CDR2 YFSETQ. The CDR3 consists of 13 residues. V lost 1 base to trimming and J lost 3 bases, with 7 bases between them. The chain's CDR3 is CASSLWVDTEAFF. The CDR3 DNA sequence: TGCGCCAGCAGCTTGTGGGTGGACACTGAAGCTTTCTTT.

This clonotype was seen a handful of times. The CDR3, as DNA: TGCGCCAGCAGCTTAACCTCCGGGAACACTGAAGCTTTCTTT. Amino acids: CASSLTSGNTEAFF. The J gene is TRBJ1-1, the V gene TRBV5-1; D is unresolved. This CDR3 has 14 amino acids. The germline V and J ends were trimmed by 2 bases and 1 base, with 9 bases remaining between them. The V gene's germline CDR1 is SGHRS and CDR2 YFSETQ.

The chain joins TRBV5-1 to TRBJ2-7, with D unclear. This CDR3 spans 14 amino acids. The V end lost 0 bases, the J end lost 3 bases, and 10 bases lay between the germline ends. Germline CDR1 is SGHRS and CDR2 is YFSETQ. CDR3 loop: CASSLAGSNYEQYF. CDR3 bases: TGCGCCAGCAGCTTGGCCGGTAGTAACTACGAGCAGTACTTC.

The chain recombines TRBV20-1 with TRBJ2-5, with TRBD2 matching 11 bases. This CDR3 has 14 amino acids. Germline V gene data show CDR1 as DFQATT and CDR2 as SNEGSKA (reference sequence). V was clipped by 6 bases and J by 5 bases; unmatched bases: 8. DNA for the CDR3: TGCAGTGCACATAGCGGGAGGGCCTGGGAGACCCAGTACTTC. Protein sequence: CSAHSGRAWETQYF.